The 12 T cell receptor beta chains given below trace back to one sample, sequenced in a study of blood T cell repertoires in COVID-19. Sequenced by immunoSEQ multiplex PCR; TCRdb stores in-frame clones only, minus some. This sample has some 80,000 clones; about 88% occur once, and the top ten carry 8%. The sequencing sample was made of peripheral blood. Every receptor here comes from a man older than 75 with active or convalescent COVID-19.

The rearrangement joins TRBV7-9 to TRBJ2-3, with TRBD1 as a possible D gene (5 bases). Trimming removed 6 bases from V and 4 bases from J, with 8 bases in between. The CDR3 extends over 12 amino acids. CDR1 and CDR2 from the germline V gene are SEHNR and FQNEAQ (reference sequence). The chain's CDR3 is CASSSGPDTQYF. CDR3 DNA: TGTGCCAGCAGTTCAGGGCCAGATACGCAGTATTTT.

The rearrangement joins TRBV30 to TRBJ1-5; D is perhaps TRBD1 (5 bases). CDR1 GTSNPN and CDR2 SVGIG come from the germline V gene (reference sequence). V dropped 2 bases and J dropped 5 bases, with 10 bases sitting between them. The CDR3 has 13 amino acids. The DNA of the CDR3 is TGTGCCTGGAGTCGGACCAGGGATCAGCCCCAGCATTTT. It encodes CAWSRTRDQPQHF. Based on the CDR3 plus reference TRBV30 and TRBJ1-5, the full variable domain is SQTIHQWPATLVQPVGSPLSLECTVEGTSNPNLYWYRQAAGRGLQLLFYSVGIGQISSEVPQNLSASRPQDRQFILSSKKLLLSDSGFYLCAWSRTRDQPQHFGDGTRLSIL.

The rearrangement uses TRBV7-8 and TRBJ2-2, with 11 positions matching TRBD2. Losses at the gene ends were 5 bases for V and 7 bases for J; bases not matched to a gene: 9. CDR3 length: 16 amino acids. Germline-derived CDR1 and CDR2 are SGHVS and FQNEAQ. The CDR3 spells CASSGEPLAGVGELFF. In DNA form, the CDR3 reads TGTGCCAGCAGCGGAGAGCCACTAGCGGGGGTCGGGGAGCTGTTTTTT.

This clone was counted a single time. The CDR3 is CASSLDRGNQPQHF. Here the CDR3 DNA reads TGTGCCAGCAGCCTCGACAGGGGCAATCAGCCCCAGCATTTT. The gene calls are TRBV5-4 and TRBJ1-5, with TRBD1 identical over 7 bases. Trimming cost V 4 bases and J 2 bases; bases outside gene matches: 3. The CDR3 loop spans 14 amino acids. The germline CDR1 and CDR2 sequences are SGHNT and YYREEE (reference sequence).

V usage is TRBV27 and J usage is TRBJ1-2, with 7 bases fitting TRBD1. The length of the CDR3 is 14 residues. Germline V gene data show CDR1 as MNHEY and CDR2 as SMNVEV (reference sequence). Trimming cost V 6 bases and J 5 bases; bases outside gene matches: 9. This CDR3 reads CASSWETGVYGYTF. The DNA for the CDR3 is TGTGCCAGCAGCTGGGAAACAGGGGTTTATGGCTACACCTTC.

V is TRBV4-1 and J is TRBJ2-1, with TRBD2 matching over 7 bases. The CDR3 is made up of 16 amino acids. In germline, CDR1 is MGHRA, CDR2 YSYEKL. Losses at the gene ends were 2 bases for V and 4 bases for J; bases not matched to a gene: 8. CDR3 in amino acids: CASSQSIAGDYNEQFF. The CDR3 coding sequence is TGCGCCAGCAGCCAATCTATCGCGGGAGATTACAATGAGCAGTTCTTC.

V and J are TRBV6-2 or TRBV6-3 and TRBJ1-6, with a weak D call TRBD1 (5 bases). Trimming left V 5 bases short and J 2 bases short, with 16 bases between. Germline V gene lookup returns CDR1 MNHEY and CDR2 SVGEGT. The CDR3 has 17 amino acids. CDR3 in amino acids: CASSDARRGTYNSPLHF. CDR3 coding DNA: TGTGCCAGCAGTGATGCGAGGAGGGGCACCTATAATTCACCCCTCCACTTT.

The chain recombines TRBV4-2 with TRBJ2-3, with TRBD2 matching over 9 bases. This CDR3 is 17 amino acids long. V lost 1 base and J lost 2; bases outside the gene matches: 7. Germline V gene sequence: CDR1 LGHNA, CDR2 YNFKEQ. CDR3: CASSQGGGGGLTDTQYF. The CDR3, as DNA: TGTGCCAGCAGCCAAGGAGGCGGGGGGGGTCTCACAGATACGCAGTATTTT.

CDR3 protein: CASSRPRDRGSDQFF. CDR3 in DNA: TGTGCCAGTAGTCGCCCCCGGGACAGGGGGTCGGATCAGTTCTTC. The chain employs TRBV19 and TRBJ2-1; 11 bases agree with TRBD1. Trimming took 5 bases from V and 13 from J; bases not matched to a gene: 13. CDR1 LNHDA and CDR2 SQIVND come from the germline V gene (reference sequence). The CDR3 contains 15 residues.

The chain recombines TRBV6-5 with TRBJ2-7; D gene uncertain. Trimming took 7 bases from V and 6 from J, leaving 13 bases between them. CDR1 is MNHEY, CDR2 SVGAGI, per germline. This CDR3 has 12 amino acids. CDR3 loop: CASNTAPGEQYV. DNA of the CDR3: TGTGCCAGCAATACAGCCCCCGGCGAGCAGTACGTC.

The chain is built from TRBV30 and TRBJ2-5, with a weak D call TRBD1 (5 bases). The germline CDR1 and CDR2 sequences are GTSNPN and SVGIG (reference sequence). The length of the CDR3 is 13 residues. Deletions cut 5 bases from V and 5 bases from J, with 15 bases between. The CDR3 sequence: CAWQAGSGETQYF. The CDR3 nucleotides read TGTGCCTGGCAGGCAGGGTCTGGGGAGACCCAGTACTTC.

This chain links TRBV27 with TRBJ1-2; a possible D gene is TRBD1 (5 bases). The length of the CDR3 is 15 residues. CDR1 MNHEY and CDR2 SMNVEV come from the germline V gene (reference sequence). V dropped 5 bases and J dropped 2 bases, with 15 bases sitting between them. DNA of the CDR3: TGTGCCAGCAGTCAAGGGGCAGCCTACAACTATGGCTACACCTTC. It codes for CASSQGAAYNYGYTF.